The subject of this entry is one T cell receptor (beta chain). The CDR3 consists of 13 residues. Germline CDR1 MNHNY, CDR2 SVGAGI (reference sequence). Trimming took 8 bases from V and 1 from J, leaving 8 bases between them. In the authors' workflow: Estimation of nucleated cell counts was performed using reference gene primer amplification. Repertoires were generated with immunoSEQ multiplex PCR, while TCRdb's copy carries only in-frame clones and drops some. The DNA was the basis for D and trimming; V, J and clone size are from that table. Counted here are 26,000 or so clones, about 90% occurring once; the ten biggest clones make up under 3.5%. The sample originates from a study of blood T cell repertoires in COVID-19. Study as a whole: The study drew acute and convalescent COVID-19 samples from the United States, Italy and Spain. T cells, B-cell-depleted T cells, or PBMCs supplied cDNA or gDNA.

This TCR derives from a human donor in a cohort sampled during active COVID-19. The genes are TRBV6-6 and TRBJ1-4; a possible D gene is TRBD1 (5 bases). Sequencing input: peripheral blood. CDR3 residues: CASLRGTNEKLFF. CDR3 in DNA: TGTGCCAGCCTAAGGGGAACTAATGAAAAACTGTTTTTT.